This paragraph reports one TCR beta chain. What it binds is not known. The junction had 3 bases not matched to a gene; V was cut back by 4 bases and J by 3 bases. Germline loops: CDR1 MDHEN, CDR2 SYDVKM. The CDR3 runs 13 residues. The sample originates from a study of T cell repertoires in cytomegalovirus infection. As for the study in general: CMV infection together with matching HLA type was indicated by public TCR beta signatures. Study-level points and caveats: The cumulative frequency of public TCR beta families distinguished individuals who carried CMV together with the relevant HLA. HLA-C-restricted, CMV-specific TCR beta clonotypes were dominant ex vivo.

Using its own MiXCR run on the reads, TCRdb lists one record per CDR3 protein. The sample consists of some 600,000 distinct CDR3 sequences, approximately 24% of them appearing once. The rearrangement links TRBV28 to TRBJ2-7; 7 bases are a match to TRBD1. This TCR came from a human donor in good health (CMV status not recorded). Some clones in this sample may be carry-over from other donors' samples. The sequenced material came from CD8+ T cells from PBMCs. The DNA of the CDR3 is TGTGCCAGCAGTTCCTGGGACAGCTACGAGCAGTACGTC. Translated: CASSSWDSYEQYV.